The T cell receptor (beta chain) under discussion was sequenced for a study of cytomegalovirus exposure and HLA in healthy donors. The CDR3 sequence is 14 residues long. With V trimmed by 7 bases and J by 5 bases, 8 bases remained unmatched. The germline V gene encodes CDR1 SGHAT and CDR2 FQNNGV. 13 Jbeta primers and 60 Vbeta primers were used for the PCR. The repertoire was sequenced with immunoSEQ multiplex PCR; TCRdb's copy has only in-frame clones and lacks some. This sample carries under 250,000 clones, with 1.1% going to the ten biggest clones. The clonotype was recovered from a girl aged 2 to 10 in good health and CMV-seropositive. The chain joins TRBV11-2 to TRBJ1-1; 9 bases map to TRBD1. The sequencing sample was made of PBMCs. CDR3 sequence (DNA): TGTGCCAGCATACTACAGGGGGCGGGAACTGAAGCTTTCTTT. As protein: CASILQGAGTEAFF.